This TCR beta chain originates from a study of T cell responses to AZD1222 COVID-19 vaccine. This clone was counted a few times. Antigen: not known. V lost 0 bases to trimming and J lost 5 bases; unmatched junction nucleotides: 21. The CDR3 is 21 amino acids. CDR1 and CDR2 from the germline V gene are SQVTM and ANQGSEA. Sequencing used immunoSEQ multiplex PCR; TCRdb keeps in-frame clones, though not all of them. Among about 140,000 clones listed, 65% to 90% were seen once. Study conclusions and caveats: At baseline, seropositivity was found in only five or six AZD1222 recipients. Targeting of unmutated variant regions was reportedly seen in nearly half of spike-specific TCRs. Repertoire collection took place solely once the T cell response had peaked.

This TCR was recovered from an adult who received the MenACWY meningococcal vaccine as a control. The chain uses TRBV29-1 and TRBJ2-2; 10 nucleotides agree with TRBD1. Sequencing used peripheral blood, obtained 28 days after the second dose of the MenACWY control vaccine. DNA of the CDR3: TGCAGCGTTGAAGATCGGGACATTCAGTCCCGGGACAGGGGCCCAACCGGGGAGCTGTTTTTT. Its translation: CSVEDRDIQSRDRGPTGELFF.